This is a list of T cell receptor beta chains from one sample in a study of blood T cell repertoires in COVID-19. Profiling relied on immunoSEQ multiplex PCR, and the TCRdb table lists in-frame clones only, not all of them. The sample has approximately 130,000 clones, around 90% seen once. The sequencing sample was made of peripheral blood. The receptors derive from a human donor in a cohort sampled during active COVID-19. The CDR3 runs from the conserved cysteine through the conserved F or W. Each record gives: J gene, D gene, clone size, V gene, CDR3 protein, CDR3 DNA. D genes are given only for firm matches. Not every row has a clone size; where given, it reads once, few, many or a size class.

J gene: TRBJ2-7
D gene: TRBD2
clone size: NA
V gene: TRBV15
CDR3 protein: CATSRSTGGRGYEQYF
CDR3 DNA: TGTGCCACCAGCAGATCAACGGGGGGGCGCGGGTACGAGCAGTACTTC

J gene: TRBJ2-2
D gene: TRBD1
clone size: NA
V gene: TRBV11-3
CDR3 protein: CASSPGQGNTGELFF
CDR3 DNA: TGTGCCAGCAGCCCCGGACAGGGGAACACCGGGGAGCTGTTTTTT

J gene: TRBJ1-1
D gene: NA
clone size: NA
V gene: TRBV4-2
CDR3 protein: CASSQDFEEDTEAFF
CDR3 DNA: TGTGCCAGCAGCCAAGATTTTGAGGAGGATACTGAAGCTTTCTTT

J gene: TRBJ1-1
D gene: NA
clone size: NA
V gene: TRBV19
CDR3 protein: CAGPPRGHLTEAFF
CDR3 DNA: TGTGCCGGACCCCCTCGAGGACACCTCACTGAAGCTTTCTTT

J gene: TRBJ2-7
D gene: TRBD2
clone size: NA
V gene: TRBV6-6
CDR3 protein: CASSSSGTSASYEQYF
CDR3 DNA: TGTGCCAGCAGTTCCTCCGGGACTAGCGCCTCCTACGAGCAGTACTTC

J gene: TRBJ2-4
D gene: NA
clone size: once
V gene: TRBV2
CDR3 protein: CASRTDTGVIQYF
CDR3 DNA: TGTGCCAGCAGGACGGACACGGGGGTCATTCAGTACTTC

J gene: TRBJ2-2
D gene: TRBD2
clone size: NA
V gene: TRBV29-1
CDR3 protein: CSVQWGGDYLGNTGELFF
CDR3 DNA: TGCAGCGTCCAATGGGGGGGAGACTATCTCGGCAACACCGGGGAGCTGTTTTTT

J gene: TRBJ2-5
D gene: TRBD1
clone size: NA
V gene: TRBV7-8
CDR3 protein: CASWAGTGGETQYF
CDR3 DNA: TGTGCCAGCTGGGCCGGGACAGGGGGAGAGACCCAGTACTTC

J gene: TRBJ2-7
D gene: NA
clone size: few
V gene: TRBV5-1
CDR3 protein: CASSPDRFDEQYF
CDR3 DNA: TGCGCCAGCAGCCCTGACAGGTTCGACGAGCAGTACTTC

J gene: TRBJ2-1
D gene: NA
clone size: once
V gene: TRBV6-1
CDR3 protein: CASKWRAGDEQFF
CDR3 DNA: TGTGCCAGCAAGTGGAGGGCGGGCGATGAGCAGTTCTTC

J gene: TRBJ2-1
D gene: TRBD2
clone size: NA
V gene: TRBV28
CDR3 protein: CASRTGGLARGEQFF
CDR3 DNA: TGTGCCAGCAGAACCGGGGGACTAGCACGCGGTGAGCAGTTCTTC

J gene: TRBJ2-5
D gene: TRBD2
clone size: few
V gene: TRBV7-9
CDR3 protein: CASKPSGLQETQYF
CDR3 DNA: TGTGCCAGCAAACCTAGCGGCCTCCAAGAGACCCAGTACTTC

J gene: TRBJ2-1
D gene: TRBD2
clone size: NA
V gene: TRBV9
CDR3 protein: CASSVMGAGVSYNEQFF
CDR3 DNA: TGTGCCAGCAGCGTAATGGGAGCGGGAGTATCCTACAATGAGCAGTTCTTC

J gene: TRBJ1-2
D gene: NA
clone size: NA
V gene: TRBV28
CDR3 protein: CASSLQNRESLRYGYTF
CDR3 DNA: TGTGCCAGCAGTTTACAAAACAGGGAATCTCTCCGATATGGCTACACCTTC

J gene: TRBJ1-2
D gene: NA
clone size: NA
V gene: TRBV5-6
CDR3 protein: CASSSLFGGSGYTF
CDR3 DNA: TGTGCCAGCAGCTCCCTTTTTGGAGGGTCGGGCTACACCTTC

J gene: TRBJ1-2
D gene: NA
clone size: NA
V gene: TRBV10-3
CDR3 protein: CAISESAGTLYGYTF
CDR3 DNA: TGTGCCATCAGTGAGTCGGCAGGGACTTTATATGGCTACACCTTC